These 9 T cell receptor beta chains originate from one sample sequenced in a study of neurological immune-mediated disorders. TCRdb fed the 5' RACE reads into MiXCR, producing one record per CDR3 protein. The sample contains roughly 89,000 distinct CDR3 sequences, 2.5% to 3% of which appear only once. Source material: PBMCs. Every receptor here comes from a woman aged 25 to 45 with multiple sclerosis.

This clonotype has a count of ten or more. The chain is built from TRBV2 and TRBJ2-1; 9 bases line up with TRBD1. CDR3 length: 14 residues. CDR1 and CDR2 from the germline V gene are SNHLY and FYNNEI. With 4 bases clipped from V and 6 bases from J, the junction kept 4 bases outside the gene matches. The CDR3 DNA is TGTGCCAGCAGTGTTAGGACAGGGGCCAATGAGCAGTTCTTC. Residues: CASSVRTGANEQFF.

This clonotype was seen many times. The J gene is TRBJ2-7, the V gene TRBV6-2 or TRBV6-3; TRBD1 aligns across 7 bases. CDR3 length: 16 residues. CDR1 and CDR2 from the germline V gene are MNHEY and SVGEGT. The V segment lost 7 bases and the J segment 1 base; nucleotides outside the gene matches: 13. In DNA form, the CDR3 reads TGTGCCAGCACCACCGCCGGGACAGAGAATTCCTACGAGCAGTACTTC. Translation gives CASTTAGTENSYEQYF.

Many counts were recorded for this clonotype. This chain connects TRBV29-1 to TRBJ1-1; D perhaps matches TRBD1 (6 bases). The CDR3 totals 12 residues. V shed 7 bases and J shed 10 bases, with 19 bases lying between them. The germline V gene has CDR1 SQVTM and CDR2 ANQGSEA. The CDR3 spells CSAPQGRGGAFF. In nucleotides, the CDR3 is TGCAGCGCCCCACAGGGCCGAGGGGGAGCTTTCTTT.

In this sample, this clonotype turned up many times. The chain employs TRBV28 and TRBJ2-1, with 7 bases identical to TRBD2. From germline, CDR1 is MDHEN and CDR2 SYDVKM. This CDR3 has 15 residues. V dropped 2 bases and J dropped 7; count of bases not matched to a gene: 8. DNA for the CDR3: TGTGCCAGCAGTTTAGGCGGGAGACGTCAAAATGAGCAGTTCTTC. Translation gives CASSLGGRRQNEQFF.

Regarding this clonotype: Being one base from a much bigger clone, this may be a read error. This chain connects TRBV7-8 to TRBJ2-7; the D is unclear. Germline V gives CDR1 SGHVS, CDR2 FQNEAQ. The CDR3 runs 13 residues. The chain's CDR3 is CASSLAFVHDQYF. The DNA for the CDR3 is TGTGCCAGCAGCTTAGCGTTTGTACACGATCAGTACTTC.

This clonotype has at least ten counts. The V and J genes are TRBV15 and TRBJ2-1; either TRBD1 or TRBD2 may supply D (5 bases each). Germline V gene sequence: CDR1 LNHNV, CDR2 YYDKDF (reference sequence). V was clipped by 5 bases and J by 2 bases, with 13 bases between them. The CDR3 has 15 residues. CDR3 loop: CATSVRDLTYNEQFF. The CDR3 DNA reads TGTGCCACCAGCGTCCGGGACCTTACCTACAATGAGCAGTTCTTC.

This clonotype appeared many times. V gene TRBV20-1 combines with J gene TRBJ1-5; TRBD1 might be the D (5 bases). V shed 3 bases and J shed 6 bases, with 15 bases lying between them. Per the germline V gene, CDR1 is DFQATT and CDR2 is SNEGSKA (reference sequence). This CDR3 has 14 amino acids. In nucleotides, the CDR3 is TGCAGTGCTAGTGAGTCAGGGATCCCTCAGCCCCAGCATTTT. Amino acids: CSASESGIPQPQHF.

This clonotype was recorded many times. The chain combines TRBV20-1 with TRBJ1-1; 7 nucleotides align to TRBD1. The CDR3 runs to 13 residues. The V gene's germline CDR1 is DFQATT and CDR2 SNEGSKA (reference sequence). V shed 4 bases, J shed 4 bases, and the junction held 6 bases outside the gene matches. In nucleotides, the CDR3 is TGCAGTGCTACAGAATCAGGGGGCACTGAAGCTTTCTTT. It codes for CSATESGGTEAFF.

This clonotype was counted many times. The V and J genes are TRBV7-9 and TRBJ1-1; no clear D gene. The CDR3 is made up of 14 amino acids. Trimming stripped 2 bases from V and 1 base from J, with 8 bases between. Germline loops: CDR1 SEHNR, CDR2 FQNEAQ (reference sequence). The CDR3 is CASSLLQGNTEAFF. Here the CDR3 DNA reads TGTGCCAGCAGCTTATTACAAGGGAACACTGAAGCTTTCTTT.